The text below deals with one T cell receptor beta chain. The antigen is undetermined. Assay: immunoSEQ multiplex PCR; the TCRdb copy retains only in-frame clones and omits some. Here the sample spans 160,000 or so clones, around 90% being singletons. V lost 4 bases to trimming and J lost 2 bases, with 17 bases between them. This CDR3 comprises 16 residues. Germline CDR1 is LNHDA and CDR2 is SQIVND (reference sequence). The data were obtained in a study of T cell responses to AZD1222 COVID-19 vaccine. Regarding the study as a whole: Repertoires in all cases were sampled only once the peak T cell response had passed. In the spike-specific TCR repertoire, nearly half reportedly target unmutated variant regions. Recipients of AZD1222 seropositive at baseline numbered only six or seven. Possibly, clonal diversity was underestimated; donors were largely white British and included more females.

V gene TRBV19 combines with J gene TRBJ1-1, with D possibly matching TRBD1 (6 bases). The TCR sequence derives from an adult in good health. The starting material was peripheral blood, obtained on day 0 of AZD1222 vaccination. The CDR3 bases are TGTGCCAGTAGTACCGGGACATCGCCCCCAAACACTGAAGCTTTCTTT. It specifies CASSTGTSPPNTEAFF.